The 5 T cell receptor beta chains listed next were all sequenced from one sample in a study of T cell changes during pregnancy in multiple sclerosis. Profiling relied on immunoSEQ multiplex PCR, and the TCRdb table lists in-frame clones only, not all of them. Of 35,000 to 40,000 clones detected, just over 85% appear once; the ten largest clones hold 0.9% to 1.5%. Sequenced here: CD4+ T cells from peripheral blood mononuclear cells, sampled before pregnancy. Receptors originate from a female donor with multiple sclerosis, enrolled in a pregnancy study.

The V gene is TRBV29-1, the J gene TRBJ2-1; 11 bases are a match to TRBD2. Per the germline V gene, CDR1 is SQVTM and CDR2 is ANQGSEA. Germline trimming cut 6 bases from V and 7 bases from J; bases unmatched to any gene: 14. The CDR3 sequence is 16 residues long. CDR3: CSVRTSGSAVYNEQFF. The DNA for the CDR3 is TGCAGCGTCCGTACTAGCGGGAGTGCCGTTTATAATGAGCAGTTCTTC.

This clone was picked up one time. The gene calls are TRBV2 and TRBJ2-7; 11 bases align to TRBD2. Germline assignment: CDR1 SNHLY and CDR2 FYNNEI. The V and J ends lost 3 bases and 1 base, in that order; junction bases with no gene match: 2. The CDR3 is 15 residues long. CDR3 DNA: TGTGCCAGCAGTGAGGTAGCGGGAGGGTCCTACGAGCAGTACTTC. Its translation: CASSEVAGGSYEQYF.

The CDR3 DNA follows: TGCGCCAGCAGCCAAGATGGGGGGGCTTTCTTT. It is translated as CASSQDGGAFF. V is TRBV4-1 and J is TRBJ1-1; possible D gene TRBD1, 5 bases. The CDR3 extends over 11 amino acids. Trimming removed 0 bases from V and 11 bases from J, with 7 bases in between. Germline values: CDR1 MGHRA, CDR2 YSYEKL.

The chain has TRBV28 and TRBJ2-7; a possible D gene is TRBD2 (6 bases). The ends were cut back, 2 bases at V and 5 bases at J, with 13 bases in the middle. Germline CDR1 reads MDHEN; CDR2 reads SYDVKM. This CDR3 contains 14 residues. The CDR3 sequence is CASSLRGGENEQYF. The DNA for the CDR3 is TGTGCCAGCAGTTTAAGGGGCGGGGAGAACGAGCAGTACTTC.

This chain links TRBV5-1 with TRBJ2-5; TRBD1 matches 8 bases. The germline V gene encodes CDR1 SGHRS and CDR2 YFSETQ. V dropped 0 bases and J dropped 5; count of bases not matched to a gene: 6. This CDR3 is 15 amino acids long. CDR3 DNA: TGCGCCAGCAGCTTGGGGACAGGGTTGAGGGAGACCCAGTACTTC. Translated: CASSLGTGLRETQYF.